Shown below are 7 T cell receptor beta chains from a single sample sequenced in a study of control samples from healthy donors and cancer patients. Profiling relied on immunoSEQ multiplex PCR, and the TCRdb table lists in-frame clones only, not all of them. The sample carries around 85,000 clones, roughly 94% recorded once. Sequencing was carried out using blood. These receptors were obtained from a woman between 18 and 29 years old in good health.

The chain has TRBV3-1 (or the pseudogene TRBV3-2) and TRBJ2-7, with D maybe TRBD2 (6 bases). The length of the CDR3 is 16 residues. V dropped 0 bases and J dropped 1 base, with 13 bases sitting between them. Germline V lookup: CDR1 LGHDT, CDR2 YNNKEL (reference sequence). CDR3 region: CASSQEMWEDSYEQYF. In DNA, the CDR3 is TGTGCCAGCAGCCAAGAGATGTGGGAGGATTCCTACGAGCAGTACTTC.

This clone occurred once. The genes are TRBV7-9 and TRBJ1-3, with D unclear. Trimming took 3 bases from V and 5 from J, leaving 2 bases between them. CDR1 and CDR2 (germline): SEHNR, FQNEAQ (reference sequence). The CDR3 is made up of 11 amino acids. Here the CDR3 DNA reads TGTGCCAGCAGCTTCAGAAACACCATATATTTT. Its protein product is CASSFRNTIYF.

This clone was detected only once. The chain links TRBV14 to TRBJ2-3; tentatively, D is TRBD1 or TRBD2 (5 bases each). The length of the CDR3 is 12 residues. The V and J ends lost 0 bases and 12 bases respectively, with 10 bases between them. Germline values: CDR1 SGHDN, CDR2 FVKESK. The CDR3 DNA follows: TGTGCCAGCAGCCAAGAGGGGACCCGCCAGTATTTT. This encodes CASSQEGTRQYF.

CDR3: CASSPTSGSVYEQYF. The CDR3 coding sequence is TGTGCCAGCAGTCCCACTAGCGGGAGCGTGTACGAGCAGTACTTC. The chain carries TRBV6-5 and TRBJ2-7; 11 bases align to TRBD2. The V segment lost 5 bases and the J segment 4 bases; nucleotides outside the gene matches: 7. CDR3 length equals 15 residues. Germline CDR1 MNHEY, CDR2 SVGAGI.

The genes are TRBV6-5 and TRBJ1-1; D ambiguous. This CDR3 is built from 14 residues. Germline CDR1 and CDR2: MNHEY and SVGAGI. Between the trimmed V and J ends, which lost 11 bases and 6 bases, there was a span of 22 bases. In DNA, the CDR3 is TGTGCCGGATCTTGGGAGGGAGGTTTCGCTGAAGCTTTCTTT. Amino acids: CAGSWEGGFAEAFF.

The chain combines TRBV6-1 with TRBJ1-2; D unclear. Germline CDR1 reads MNHNS; CDR2 reads SASEGT. V was trimmed by 3 bases and J by 5 bases, leaving 10 bases between them. CDR3 length: 13 residues. In DNA form, the CDR3 reads TGTGCCAGCAGTGACGGCTTGCGTTATGGCTACACCTTC. This encodes CASSDGLRYGYTF.

V is TRBV28 and J is TRBJ2-2, with D perhaps TRBD2 (5 bases). V lost 6 bases and J 6 bases, leaving 23 bases between the germline ends. Germline loops: CDR1 MDHEN, CDR2 SYDVKM. The CDR3 extends over 17 amino acids. CDR3 protein: CASRTPEKILVPGELFF. The CDR3 coding sequence is TGTGCCAGCAGAACCCCCGAAAAAATACTAGTACCCGGGGAGCTGTTTTTT.